This entry describes one T cell receptor (beta chain). As yet, its antigen is unknown. The sample originates from a study of T cell responses to AZD1222 COVID-19 vaccine. Study results and caveats: Regions 160-218 and 743-854 dominated among vaccine-associated CD4 TCRs spanning spike. The repertoires were collected only after the peak T cell response. Reportedly, nearly half the spike-specific TCRs target unmutated variant regions.

The table came from immunoSEQ multiplex PCR; TCRdb's copy has only in-frame clones and leaves some out. The table records approximately 180,000 clones, about 93% of them present only once. Trimming left V 1 base short and J 7 bases short, with 9 bases between. The CDR3 spans 13 residues. CDR1 is KGHDR, CDR2 SFDVKD, per germline. The genes are TRBV24-1 and TRBJ1-2; the D gene is possibly TRBD1 (5 bases). This clonotype was obtained from an adult who received the MenACWY meningococcal vaccine as a control. This specimen consisted of peripheral blood, obtained 28 days after the second dose of the MenACWY control vaccine. The CDR3 bases are TGTGCCACCAGTGATTTTAAGGGGTTTGGCTACACCTTC. This translates into CATSDFKGFGYTF.